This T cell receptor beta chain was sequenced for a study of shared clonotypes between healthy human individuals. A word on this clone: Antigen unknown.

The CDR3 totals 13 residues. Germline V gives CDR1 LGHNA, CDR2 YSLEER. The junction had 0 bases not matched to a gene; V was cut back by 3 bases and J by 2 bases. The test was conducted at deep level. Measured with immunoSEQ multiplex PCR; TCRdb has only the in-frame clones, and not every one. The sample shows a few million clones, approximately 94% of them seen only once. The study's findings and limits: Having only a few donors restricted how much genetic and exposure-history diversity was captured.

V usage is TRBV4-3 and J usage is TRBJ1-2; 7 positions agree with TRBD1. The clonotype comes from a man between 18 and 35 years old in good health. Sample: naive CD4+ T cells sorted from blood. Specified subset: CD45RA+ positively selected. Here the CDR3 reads CASSQGQNYGYTF. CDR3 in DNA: TGCGCCAGCAGCCAGGGACAGAACTATGGCTACACCTTC.